Below, one T cell receptor beta chain is given with its context. The antigen remains undetermined. Each CDR3 protein gets one entry after TCRdb re-called the 5' RACE reads with MiXCR. Altogether approximately 260,000 distinct CDR3 sequences are present, 18% being singletons, with the ten largest covering more than 20%. With 6 bases clipped from V and 2 bases from J, the junction kept 5 bases outside the gene matches. Germline V gene lookup returns CDR1 DFQATT and CDR2 SNEGSKA (reference sequence). CDR3 size: 13 residues. This specimen comes from a study of T-cell memory formation after mild COVID-19. Findings and caveats of the study: Mainly CM and EM harbored the contracting CD4+ clones; mainly EMRA harbored the CD8+ ones.

The sequence came from a man younger than 30 who had mild COVID-19 (a few samples of this study predate the infection). Cell type and time point are not known. The chain couples TRBV20-1 to TRBJ2-7; 9 bases match TRBD1. Sequencing was performed on PBMCs or a T cell subset sorted from them (not recorded which). This CDR3 reads CSALGQGTYEQYF. The CDR3 region has the DNA TGCAGTGCCCTCGGACAGGGGACCTACGAGCAGTACTTC.